This TCR beta chain was recovered during a study of blood T cell repertoires in COVID-19. This clone was counted only a few times. TCRdb's copy holds only in-frame clones and misses some; the assay was immunoSEQ multiplex PCR. The data show about 210,000 clones, about nine tenths seen once. The material sequenced was peripheral blood. The sequence was collected from a woman in her seventies with acute or convalescent COVID-19.

CDR3 in DNA: TGTGCCAGCAGTTTAAGCCTACCTCAGCCCCAGCATTTT. Its translation: CASSLSLPQPQHF. The chain carries TRBV12-3 or TRBV12-4 and TRBJ1-5; D not certain. CDR3 length: 13 residues. Trimming stripped 2 bases from V and 6 bases from J, with 8 bases between.